The 10 T cell receptor beta chains below all came from one sample that was sequenced in a study of blood T cell repertoires in COVID-19. Sequencing used immunoSEQ multiplex PCR; TCRdb keeps in-frame clones, though not all of them. This sample has fewer than 150,000 clones, with 75% to 90% found just once. Sequencing used peripheral blood. These receptors all come from a woman over 75 with acute or convalescent COVID-19.

V gene TRBV6-2 or TRBV6-3 combines with J gene TRBJ1-1; D uncertain. Germline V gives CDR1 MNHEY, CDR2 SVGEGT. CDR3 length equals 13 residues. Deletions cut 6 bases from V and 6 bases from J, with 14 bases between. CDR3 amino acids: CASSPYLVAEAFF. CDR3 nucleotide sequence: TGTGCCAGCAGCCCCTATTTGGTTGCTGAAGCTTTCTTT.

V usage is TRBV6-6 and J usage is TRBJ1-2; no reliable D call. Trimming cost V 0 bases and J 3 bases, with 5 bases left between them. This CDR3 contains 13 residues. CDR1 is MNHNY and CDR2 is SVGAGI in the germline V gene (reference sequence). The chain's CDR3 is CASSYSRDYGYTF. CDR3 in DNA: TGTGCCAGCAGTTACTCGAGGGACTATGGCTACACCTTC.

The CDR3 nucleotides are TGTGCCAGCAGCTTAAGGTTGACCCGGGGGGAGACCCAGTACTTC. It encodes CASSLRLTRGETQYF. The V and J genes are TRBV7-2 and TRBJ2-5; D is perhaps TRBD2 (6 bases). Germline values: CDR1 SGHTA, CDR2 FQGNSA. Trimming removed 2 bases at V and 5 bases at J, with 15 bases between. The CDR3 is 15 residues long.

This chain uses TRBV27 with TRBJ1-6; tentatively, D is TRBD1 (5 bases). The CDR3 covers 17 residues. Trimming took 2 bases from V and 0 from J, leaving 11 bases between them. Looked up from germline, CDR1 is MNHEY and CDR2 is SMNVEV (reference sequence). CDR3 nucleotide sequence: TGTGCCAGCAGTTTAAAACAGGCGAACTCCTATAATTCACCCCTCCACTTT. Translating gives CASSLKQANSYNSPLHF.

The chain links TRBV6-5 to TRBJ1-2; tentatively, D is TRBD1 (6 bases). Germline values: CDR1 MNHEY, CDR2 SVGAGI. Trimming pared 0 bases from V and 1 base from J, leaving 12 bases between. This CDR3 has 16 amino acids. CDR3 amino acids: CASSYSRTADNYGYTF. The DNA for the CDR3 is TGTGCCAGCAGTTACTCGAGGACAGCAGATAACTATGGCTACACCTTC.

This clone was found once. The V call is TRBV5-4, the J call TRBJ1-2, with 9 bases lining up with TRBD1. The CDR3 spans 15 residues. V lost 0 bases to trimming and J lost 3 bases; unmatched junction nucleotides: 3. Germline CDR1 SGHNT, CDR2 YYREEE (reference sequence). The CDR3 loop reads CASSLGGQGDYGYTF. The CDR3 nucleotides read TGTGCCAGCAGCTTGGGGGGACAGGGCGACTATGGCTACACCTTC.

The chain employs TRBV2 and TRBJ1-5; D is uncertain. The V gene's germline CDR1 is SNHLY and CDR2 FYNNEI. Deletions cut 7 bases from V and 2 bases from J, with 9 bases between. There are 13 residues in the CDR3. The chain's CDR3 is CASNGDGNQPQHF. CDR3 nucleotide sequence: TGTGCCAGCAACGGGGATGGCAATCAGCCCCAGCATTTT.

V is TRBV19 and J is TRBJ1-2, with TRBD1 matching over 7 bases. The length of the CDR3 is 14 residues. After removal of 4 bases from V and 3 bases from J, the junction contained 5 bases not matched to a gene. CDR1 LNHDA and CDR2 SQIVND come from the germline V gene (reference sequence). The CDR3: CASSRQGRYYGYTF. CDR3 DNA: TGTGCCAGTAGTAGACAGGGACGATACTATGGCTACACCTTC.

The chain has TRBV2 and TRBJ1-5; D is perhaps TRBD1 (6 bases). The CDR3 runs to 16 residues. Per the germline V gene, CDR1 is SNHLY and CDR2 is FYNNEI. The germline V and J ends were trimmed by 5 bases and 3 bases, with 17 bases remaining between them. The CDR3 protein is CASSFEGGAANQPQHF. CDR3 sequence (DNA): TGTGCCAGCAGTTTTGAAGGGGGGGCTGCCAATCAGCCCCAGCATTTT.

The chain recombines TRBV21-1 with TRBJ1-2; the table calls TRBD1, which could not be checked here. TRBV21-1 is a listed pseudogene. This CDR3 comprises 17 residues. The CDR3 DNA is TGTGCCAGCAGCAGTCCGGGACAGGGGGGACGTAACTATGGCTACACCTTC. This sequence encodes CASSSPGQGGRNYGYTF.